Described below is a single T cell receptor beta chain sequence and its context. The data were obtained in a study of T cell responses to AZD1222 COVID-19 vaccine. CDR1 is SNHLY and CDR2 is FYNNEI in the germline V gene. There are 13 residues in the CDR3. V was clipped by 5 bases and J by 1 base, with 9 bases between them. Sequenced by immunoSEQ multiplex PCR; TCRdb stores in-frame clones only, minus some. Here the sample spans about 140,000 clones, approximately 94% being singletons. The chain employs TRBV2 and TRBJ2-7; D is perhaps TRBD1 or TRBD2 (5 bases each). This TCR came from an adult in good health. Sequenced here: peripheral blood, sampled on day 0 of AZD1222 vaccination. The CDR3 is CASSRDGSYEQYF. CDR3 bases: TGTGCCAGCAGTCGGGACGGATCCTACGAGCAGTACTTC.